This TCR beta chain came from a study of patients and donors after allogeneic stem cell transplantation. TCRdb called the RT-PCR reads again in MiXCR, with one record for every CDR3 protein. In the table there are 900,000 to 1,000,000 distinct CDR3 sequences, approximately 18% of which are singletons. This clonotype was observed a few times. This TCR was recovered from a human donor who was either an allogeneic HSCT recipient or a stem cell or donor lymphocyte infusion donor (not recorded which). It is not recorded whose cells these are; they may come from a transplant donor. The sample was blood, either unsorted or a sorted T cell fraction (not recorded which).

Here the CDR3 reads CATSRESSGPGIANYGYTF. CDR3 nucleotide sequence: TGTGCCACCAGCAGAGAAAGTTCGGGACCAGGGATCGCTAACTATGGCTACACCTTC. V usage is TRBV15 and J usage is TRBJ1-2; maybe TRBD1 (5 bases). There are 19 residues in the CDR3. The germline V gene encodes CDR1 LNHNV and CDR2 YYDKDF (reference sequence). With 0 bases removed from V and 0 bases from J, the gap between germline ends came to 20 bases.